This record looks at one T cell receptor (beta chain) sequence and its context. Its specificity is unknown. The data originate from a study of pediatric ulcerative colitis. This table comes from immunoSEQ multiplex PCR, and its TCRdb copy is limited to in-frame clones, with some not included. This table holds roughly 60,000 clones, over 70% found once. V was trimmed by 4 bases and J by 0 bases, leaving 8 bases between them. Germline V gene lookup returns CDR1 MGHDK and CDR2 SYGVNS. The CDR3 runs to 14 residues. Study findings and constraints: Ulcerative colitis patients shared more blood-rectal clones than controls. This repertoire reflects total lymphocytes rather than subpopulations like regulatory T cells.

The sequence came from a boy aged 10-17 years who was a control in a study of pediatric ulcerative colitis. Specimen: blood. The V call is TRBV25-1, the J call TRBJ2-3; D unresolved. CDR3 DNA sequence: TGTGCCAGCAGTGCTGATTCCAGCACAGATACGCAGTATTTT. This sequence encodes CASSADSSTDTQYF.